This TCR beta chain was captured in a study of neoadjuvant anti-PD-1 for oral cavity cancer. Study-wide background: Patients without progression received a fourth nivolumab dose around day 43, then surgical resection on days 50-56. Study outcomes and limitations: Only three patients per response group were TCR-analyzed; validation needed. Treg/Th17 ratio rose with pretreatment blood and fell with post-treatment tumor TCRbeta clonality.

Profiling relied on immunoSEQ multiplex PCR, and the TCRdb table lists in-frame clones only, not all of them. The data hold 20,000 to 25,000 clones, with 45% observed a single time. The CDR3 runs to 12 residues. Germline assignment: CDR1 SGHAT and CDR2 FQDESV (reference sequence). The V gene lost 1 base and the J gene lost 13 bases, with 14 bases spanning the gap. As regards this clone: The target antigen is unknown.

Indicated time point: after neoadjuvant nivolumab, at surgical resection. This TCR was recovered from a person aged 40-85 years with oral cavity squamous cell carcinoma. Here the sequenced sample was tumor tissue, taken after nivolumab (anti-PD-1) treatment. V is TRBV11-1 and J is TRBJ2-7; possibly TRBD1 or TRBD2 for D (5 bases each). The CDR3 nucleotides are TGTGCCAGCAGCTTAGTGGGGGAAGAAGGATACTTC. Protein sequence: CASSLVGEEGYF. The full variable domain, in which reference TRBV11-1 and TRBJ2-7 provide the parts outside the CDR3, is EAEVAQSPRYKITEKSQAVAFWCDPISGHATLYWYRQILGQGPELLVQFQDESVVDDSQLPKDRFSAERLKGVDSTLKIQPAELGDSAMYLCASSLVGEEGYFGPGTRLTVT.